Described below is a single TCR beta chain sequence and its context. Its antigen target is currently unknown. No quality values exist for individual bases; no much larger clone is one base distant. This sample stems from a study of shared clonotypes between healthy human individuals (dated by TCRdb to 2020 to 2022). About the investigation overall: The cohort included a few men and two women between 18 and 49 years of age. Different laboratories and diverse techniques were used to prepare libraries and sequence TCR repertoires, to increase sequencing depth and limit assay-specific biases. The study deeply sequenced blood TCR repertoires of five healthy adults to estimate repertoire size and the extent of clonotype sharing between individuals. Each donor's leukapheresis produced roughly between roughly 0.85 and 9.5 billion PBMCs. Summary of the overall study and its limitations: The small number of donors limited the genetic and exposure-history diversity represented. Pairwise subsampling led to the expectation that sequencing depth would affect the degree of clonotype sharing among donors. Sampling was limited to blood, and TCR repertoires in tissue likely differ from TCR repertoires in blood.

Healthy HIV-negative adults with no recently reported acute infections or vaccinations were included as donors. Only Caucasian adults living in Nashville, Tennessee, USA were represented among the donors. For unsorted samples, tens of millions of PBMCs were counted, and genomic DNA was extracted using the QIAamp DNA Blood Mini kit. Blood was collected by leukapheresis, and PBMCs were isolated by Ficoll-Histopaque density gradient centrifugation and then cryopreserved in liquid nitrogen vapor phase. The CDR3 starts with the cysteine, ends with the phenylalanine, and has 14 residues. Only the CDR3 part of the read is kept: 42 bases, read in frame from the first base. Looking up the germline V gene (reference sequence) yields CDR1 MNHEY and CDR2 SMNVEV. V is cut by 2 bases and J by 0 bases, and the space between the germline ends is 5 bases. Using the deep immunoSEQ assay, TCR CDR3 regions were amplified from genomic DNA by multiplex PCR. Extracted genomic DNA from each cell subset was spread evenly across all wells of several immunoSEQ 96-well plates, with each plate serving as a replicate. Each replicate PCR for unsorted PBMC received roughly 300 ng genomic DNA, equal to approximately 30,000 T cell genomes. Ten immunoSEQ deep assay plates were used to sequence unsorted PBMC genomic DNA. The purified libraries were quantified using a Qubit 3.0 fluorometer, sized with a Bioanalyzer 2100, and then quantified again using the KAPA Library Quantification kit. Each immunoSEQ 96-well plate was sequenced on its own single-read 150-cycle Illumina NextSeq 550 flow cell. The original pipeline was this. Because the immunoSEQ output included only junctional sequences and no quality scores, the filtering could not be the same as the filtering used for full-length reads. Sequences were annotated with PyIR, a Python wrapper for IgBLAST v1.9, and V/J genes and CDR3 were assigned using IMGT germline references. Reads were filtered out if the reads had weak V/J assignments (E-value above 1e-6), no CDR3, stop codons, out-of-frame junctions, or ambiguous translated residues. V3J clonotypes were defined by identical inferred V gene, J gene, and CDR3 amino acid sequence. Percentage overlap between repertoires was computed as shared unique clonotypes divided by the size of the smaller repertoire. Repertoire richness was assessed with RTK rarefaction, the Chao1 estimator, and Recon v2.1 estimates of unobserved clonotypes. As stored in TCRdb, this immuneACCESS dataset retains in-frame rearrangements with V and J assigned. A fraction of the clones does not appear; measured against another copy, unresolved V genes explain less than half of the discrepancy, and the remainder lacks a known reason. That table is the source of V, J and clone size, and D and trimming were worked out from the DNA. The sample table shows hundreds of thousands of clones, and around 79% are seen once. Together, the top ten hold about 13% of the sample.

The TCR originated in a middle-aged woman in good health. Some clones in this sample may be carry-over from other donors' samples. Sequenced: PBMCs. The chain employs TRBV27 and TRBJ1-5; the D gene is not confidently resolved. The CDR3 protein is CASSLRYSNQPQHF. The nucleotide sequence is TGTGCCAGCAGTTTACGGTATAGCAATCAGCCCCAGCATTTT.